A single sample is the source of the 27 T cell receptor beta chains below, sequenced in a study of blood T cell repertoires in COVID-19. Assay used: immunoSEQ multiplex PCR; TCRdb lists only in-frame clones, some missing. The sample lists approximately 150,000 clones; 85% were seen once. The sequenced sample was peripheral blood. These receptors were taken from a man aged 35-49 years with acute or convalescent COVID-19.

This chain connects TRBV4-3 to TRBJ2-2, with 12 bases fitting TRBD1. Trimming took 3 bases from V and 3 from J; bases not matched to a gene: 8. CDR3 size: 18 residues. Germline V gives CDR1 LGHNA, CDR2 YSLEER. The CDR3 DNA is TGCGCCAGCAGCCATCCCGAGGGACAGGGGGCGCACACCGGGGAGCTGTTTTTT. As protein: CASSHPEGQGAHTGELFF.

The chain recombines TRBV6-5 with TRBJ2-7, with 8 bases identical to TRBD2. The V gene end was trimmed by 8 bases and the J gene end by 0 bases; junction bases not matched to a gene: 6. The CDR3 is made up of 14 amino acids. Germline-derived CDR1 and CDR2 are MNHEY and SVGAGI. The CDR3 bases are TGTGCCAGCCGGGGGGGCCGGACCTCCTACGAGCAGTACTTC. Translating it yields CASRGGRTSYEQYF.

This chain connects TRBV6-5 to TRBJ1-2, with D perhaps matching TRBD1 (5 bases). CDR1 is MNHEY and CDR2 is SVGAGI in the germline V gene. The CDR3 runs to 13 residues. Trimming pared 6 bases from V and 7 bases from J, leaving 15 bases between. The CDR3: CASRESGKGGYTF. The CDR3 coding sequence is TGTGCCAGCAGGGAGTCAGGGAAGGGTGGCTACACCTTC.

The chain combines TRBV9 with TRBJ2-1, with TRBD2 identical over 10 bases. This CDR3 spans 15 amino acids. CDR1 is SGDLS and CDR2 is YYNGEE in the germline V gene. The ends lost 0 bases at V and 7 bases at J; junction bases unmatched: 4. CDR3 loop: CASSVEAGGRNEQFF. CDR3 coding DNA: TGTGCCAGCAGCGTAGAAGCGGGGGGGCGTAATGAGCAGTTCTTC. Full variable domain (remainder filled in from reference TRBV9 and TRBJ2-1): DSGVTQTPKHLITATGQRVTLRCSPRSGDLSVYWYQQSLDQGLQFLIQYYNGEERAKGNILERFSAQQFPDLHSELNLSSLELGDSALYFCASSVEAGGRNEQFFGPGTRLTVL.

The chain combines TRBV6-5 with TRBJ2-7, with D perhaps matching TRBD1 (6 bases). The CDR3 loop spans 14 amino acids. Germline values: CDR1 MNHEY, CDR2 SVGAGI. V gave up 6 bases and J gave up 2 bases, with 14 bases separating them. The CDR3 loop reads CASSSGTSPYEQYF. The CDR3 region has the DNA TGTGCCAGCAGCTCCGGGACATCGCCCTACGAGCAGTACTTC.

V usage is TRBV5-7 and J usage is TRBJ2-3; 9 nucleotides align to TRBD2. TRBV5-7 falls under the ORF class, with uncertain function. The CDR3 length is 16 residues. After removal of 5 bases from V and 1 base from J, the junction contained 8 bases not matched to a gene. The CDR3 sequence is CASRRAGGPGTDTQYF. The DNA for the CDR3 is TGTGCCAGCAGGCGGGCGGGGGGGCCGGGCACAGATACGCAGTATTTT.

The rearrangement uses TRBV6-4 and TRBJ2-7; D possibly corresponds to TRBD1 (5 bases). CDR3 length equals 16 residues. Germline CDR1 MRHNA, CDR2 SNTAGT. Between the trimmed V and J ends, which lost 6 bases and 0 bases, there was a span of 18 bases. CDR3 protein: CASSHPRQGSSYEQYF. As DNA, the CDR3 is TGTGCCAGCAGCCACCCCAGGCAGGGCTCCTCCTACGAGCAGTACTTC.

V gene TRBV13 combines with J gene TRBJ1-4; 8 bases map to TRBD1. The CDR3 loop spans 16 amino acids. Germline assignment: CDR1 PRHDT and CDR2 FYEKMQ (reference sequence). V lost 3 bases to trimming and J lost 7 bases; unmatched junction nucleotides: 10. CDR3 sequence reads: CASSLGKQGAVEKLFF. CDR3 bases: TGTGCCAGCAGCTTGGGGAAGCAGGGGGCTGTTGAAAAACTGTTTTTT.

The V and J genes are TRBV4-1 and TRBJ2-3, with 8 bases matching TRBD2. There are 15 residues in the CDR3. The J segment lost 3 bases and the V segment lost 3 bases, leaving 5 bases of the junction unmatched. The germline V gene encodes CDR1 MGHRA and CDR2 YSYEKL. CDR3 protein: CASSHGAGGTDTQYF. In DNA form, the CDR3 reads TGCGCCAGCAGCCATGGCGCGGGGGGTACAGATACGCAGTATTTT.

The genes are TRBV9 and TRBJ2-7; 12 nucleotides match TRBD2. Germline-derived CDR1 and CDR2 are SGDLS and YYNGEE. CDR3 size: 18 residues. Trimming at V came to 5 bases and at J to 3 bases, leaving 15 bases not matched to a gene. CDR3 in amino acids: CASSAGTSGFSEGYEQYF. The CDR3 DNA is TGTGCCAGCAGTGCCGGGACTAGCGGGTTTTCCGAGGGCTACGAGCAGTACTTC. Using reference TRBV9 and TRBJ2-7 for the parts outside the CDR3, the full variable domain is DSGVTQTPKHLITATGQRVTLRCSPRSGDLSVYWYQQSLDQGLQFLIQYYNGEERAKGNILERFSAQQFPDLHSELNLSSLELGDSALYFCASSAGTSGFSEGYEQYFGPGTRLTVT.

This chain joins TRBV6-1 and TRBJ1-5; possible D gene TRBD1, 5 bases. The germline V gene encodes CDR1 MNHNS and CDR2 SASEGT. There are 15 residues in the CDR3. V was clipped by 7 bases and J by 2 bases, with 15 bases between them. CDR3 loop: CASTVSRVGNQPQHF. CDR3 nucleotides: TGTGCCAGCACAGTTAGCAGGGTAGGCAATCAGCCCCAGCATTTT.

This clone was detected only once. V is TRBV19 and J is TRBJ1-2, with a possible D match to TRBD1 (5 bases). The CDR3 is 13 amino acids. Germline V lookup: CDR1 LNHDA, CDR2 SQIVND (reference sequence). The V end was cut by 5 bases, the J end by 8 bases, with 15 bases between. The CDR3 reads CASSPAGRVGYTF. The CDR3 DNA reads as TGTGCCAGTAGTCCAGCAGGGCGCGTGGGCTACACCTTC. The complete variable domain, with remaining parts taken from reference TRBV19 and TRBJ1-2, reads DGGITQSPKYLFRKEGQNVTLSCEQNLNHDAMYWYRQDPGQGLRLIYYSQIVNDFQKGDIAEGYSVSREKKESFPLTVTSAQKNPTAFYLCASSPAGRVGYTFGSGTRLTVV.

The chain recombines TRBV7-9 with TRBJ2-3; 9 nucleotides line up with TRBD1. Germline V gene lookup returns CDR1 SEHNR and CDR2 FQNEAQ (reference sequence). With 1 base clipped from V and 0 bases from J, the junction kept 2 bases outside the gene matches. The CDR3 runs to 16 residues. The CDR3 DNA sequence: TGTGCCAGCAGCTTAGGCGACAGGGGGAGCACAGATACGCAGTATTTT. It yields the protein CASSLGDRGSTDTQYF. The whole variable domain, filled in from reference TRBV7-9 and TRBJ2-3, reads DTGVSQNPRHKITKRGQNVTFRCDPISEHNRLYWYRQTLGQGPEFLTYFQNEAQLEKSRLLSDRFSAERPKGSFSTLEIQRTEQGDSAMYLCASSLGDRGSTDTQYFGPGTRLTVL.

V usage is TRBV28 and J usage is TRBJ2-1; TRBD1 matches 10 bases. V trimming: 7 bases; J trimming: 8 bases; junction bases outside the gene matches: 5. The CDR3 has 13 amino acids. In germline, CDR1 is MDHEN, CDR2 SYDVKM. CDR3 DNA sequence: TGTGCCAGCACCGGACAGGGGGGCCATGAGCAGTTCTTC. Its translation: CASTGQGGHEQFF. The full variable domain, in which reference TRBV28 and TRBJ2-1 provide the parts outside the CDR3, is DVKVTQSSRYLVKRTGEKVFLECVQDMDHENMFWYRQDPGLGLRLIYFSYDVKMKEKGDIPEGYSVSREKKERFSLILESASTNQTSMYLCASTGQGGHEQFFGPGTRLTVL.

This chain joins TRBV2 and TRBJ2-7; 8 bases fit TRBD1. J gave up 4 bases and V 2 bases, and 7 bases lay outside the gene matches. The CDR3 is made up of 15 amino acids. Per germline, CDR1 SNHLY and CDR2 FYNNEI. CDR3: CASSELETGVYEQYF. The CDR3 DNA is TGTGCCAGCAGTGAATTAGAGACAGGGGTGTACGAGCAGTACTTC.

The CDR3 DNA follows: TGTGCCAGCTCACCGCGGCGTTCGGGGGGCATCGATGAGCAGTTCTTC. This gives the protein CASSPRRSGGIDEQFF. The V and J genes are TRBV18 and TRBJ2-1; tentative D call: TRBD2 (7 bases). Germline CDR1 and CDR2: KGHSH and LQKENI. The CDR3 sequence is 16 residues long. V lost 3 bases, J lost 8 bases, and 20 bases lay in between.

This chain connects TRBV19 to TRBJ2-7; TRBD2 might be the D (5 bases). Looked up from germline, CDR1 is LNHDA and CDR2 is SQIVND (reference sequence). The length of the CDR3 is 13 residues. The V and J ends lost 5 bases and 3 bases respectively, with 11 bases between them. The CDR3 region has the DNA TGTGCCAGTAGTTTGATCGGAGGCTACGAGCAGTACTTC. This sequence encodes CASSLIGGYEQYF. Supplemented by reference TRBV19 and TRBJ2-7, the full variable domain reads DGGITQSPKYLFRKEGQNVTLSCEQNLNHDAMYWYRQDPGQGLRLIYYSQIVNDFQKGDIAEGYSVSREKKESFPLTVTSAQKNPTAFYLCASSLIGGYEQYFGPGTRLTVT.

This rearrangement joins TRBV5-1 to TRBJ2-1; perhaps TRBD1 as D (6 bases). The CDR3 sequence is 13 residues long. The germline V and J ends were trimmed by 1 base and 7 bases, with 9 bases remaining between them. CDR1 and CDR2 from the germline V gene are SGHRS and YFSETQ. CDR3 nucleotides: TGCGCCAGCAGCTTGACAGGGCTGAATGAGCAGTTCTTC. Protein sequence: CASSLTGLNEQFF.

The J gene is TRBJ2-2, the V gene TRBV10-1, with a weak D call TRBD1 (6 bases). V gave up 0 bases and J gave up 4 bases, with 24 bases separating them. Per the germline V gene, CDR1 is WNHNN and CDR2 is SYGVQD (reference sequence). The CDR3 runs to 20 residues. CDR3 DNA: TGCGCCAGCAGTGAGTCGAGTGGAGTGGGACACCTTGCTTTCACCGGGGAGCTGTTTTTT. Translating it yields CASSESSGVGHLAFTGELFF.

The rearrangement links TRBV9 to TRBJ1-1, with unresolved D. Germline lookup yields CDR1 SGDLS and CDR2 YYNGEE. Trimming took 4 bases from V and 3 from J, leaving 13 bases between them. The CDR3 is 14 residues long. This chain's CDR3 is CASSLIPRDTEAFF. The CDR3 DNA is TGTGCCAGCAGCCTAATCCCTCGAGACACTGAAGCTTTCTTT.

The chain links TRBV4-1 to TRBJ1-1; TRBD1 matches 10 bases. V gave up 2 bases and J gave up 5 bases; unmatched junction bases: 5. The CDR3 contains 15 residues. From germline, CDR1 is MGHRA and CDR2 YSYEKL. Written as DNA, the CDR3 is TGCGCCAGCAGCCAAAGGACAGGGGGACGAACTGAAGCTTTCTTT. Its translation is CASSQRTGGRTEAFF.

V and J are TRBV5-4 and TRBJ2-3, with 10 bases fitting TRBD2. The CDR3 spans 16 residues. The germline CDR1 and CDR2 sequences are SGHNT and YYREEE (reference sequence). The junction had 9 bases not matched to a gene; V was cut back by 4 bases and J by 4 bases. The CDR3, as DNA: TGTGCCAGCAGCCTGCCCGGGAGCGGGGGGGCAGATACGCAGTATTTT. This gives the protein CASSLPGSGGADTQYF.

This rearrangement joins TRBV30 to TRBJ2-2; maybe TRBD2 (6 bases). The germline V and J ends were trimmed by 4 bases and 3 bases, with 21 bases remaining between them. The CDR3 consists of 17 residues. The V gene's germline CDR1 is GTSNPN and CDR2 SVGIG (reference sequence). The CDR3 loop reads CAWINRGGTGYTGELFF. CDR3 DNA sequence: TGTGCCTGGATCAACCGAGGAGGGACGGGTTACACCGGGGAGCTGTTTTTT.

J is TRBJ1-2 and V is TRBV19; TRBD1 might be the D (6 bases). This CDR3 region has 16 residues. CDR1 LNHDA and CDR2 SQIVND come from the germline V gene (reference sequence). Trimming took off 5 bases at V and 0 bases at J, with 16 bases between the two ends. CDR3 sequence: CASSGPLDSSNYGYTF. The DNA of the CDR3 is TGTGCCAGTAGTGGACCTTTGGACAGTTCTAACTATGGCTACACCTTC.

The chain recombines TRBV13 with TRBJ2-1; maybe TRBD2 (6 bases). CDR3 size: 14 residues. CDR1 and CDR2 (germline): PRHDT, FYEKMQ (reference sequence). The V end lost 0 bases, the J end lost 8 bases, and 11 bases lay between the germline ends. The CDR3 DNA sequence: TGTGCCAGCAGCTTAGGACGGGGGAAGGATGAGCAGTTCTTC. Translation: CASSLGRGKDEQFF. The full variable domain, with the rest looked up from reference TRBV13 and TRBJ2-1, is AAGVIQSPRHLIKEKRETATLKCYPIPRHDTVYWYQQGPGQDPQFLISFYEKMQSDKGSIPDRFSAQQFSDYHSELNMSSLELGDSALYFCASSLGRGKDEQFFGPGTRLTVL.

This rearrangement joins TRBV7-9 to TRBJ1-2; a possible D gene is TRBD1 (5 bases). The CDR3 runs to 16 residues. Trimming left V 5 bases short and J 5 bases short, with 21 bases between. Germline CDR1 and CDR2: SEHNR and FQNEAQ (reference sequence). CDR3 region: CASSPLWAGGGYGYTF. In DNA, the CDR3 is TGTGCCAGCAGCCCCCTTTGGGCAGGTGGGGGGTATGGCTACACCTTC.

The chain joins TRBV5-6 to TRBJ2-7; D is possibly TRBD1 (6 bases). The CDR3 has 14 amino acids. Germline V gives CDR1 SGHDT, CDR2 YYEEEE. V dropped 7 bases and J dropped 2 bases, with 16 bases sitting between them. In DNA form, the CDR3 reads TGTGCCAGCTCCATAACAGGGATCACCTACGAGCAGTACTTC. Residues: CASSITGITYEQYF.